The entry that follows covers one T cell receptor (beta chain) sequence. Its specificity is not known. This sample was taken from a study of vaccination effects on CD4 cells after COVID-19. In the ViraFEST assay, antigen-specific CD4+ clonotypes were identified by expansion after peptide-pool stimulation. A roughly ten-day culture period preceded the isolation of CD4+ T cells. Every participant took two doses of the BNT162b2 or mRNA-1273 vaccine. Nucleocapsid antibody tests were negative, and the vaccine recipients had no prior SARS-CoV-2 infection. Using immunoSEQ multiplex PCR, the repertoire was profiled, and TCRdb retains in-frame clones only, with some absent. The sample shows tens of thousands of clones, roughly four fifths of them seen only once. The CDR3 covers 16 residues. V shed 5 bases and J shed 0 bases, with 17 bases lying between them. Germline-derived CDR1 and CDR2 are LGHDT and YNNKEL (reference sequence).

This TCR was sampled from a human donor who received a COVID-19 vaccine. V and J are TRBV3-1 (or the pseudogene TRBV3-2) and TRBJ2-7; a weak D match, TRBD1 (6 bases). Sequenced material: CD4+ T cells from PBMCs cultured with HCoV-229E spike peptides, taken after COVID-19 vaccination. CDR3 residues: CASSSGRTVSSYEQYF. CDR3 nucleotides: TGTGCCAGCAGCTCTGGACGGACAGTTAGCTCCTACGAGCAGTACTTC.